This TCR beta chain comes out of a study of blood T cell repertoires in COVID-19. Turning to the study itself: Sites in the United States, Italy and Spain provided acute and convalescent COVID-19 samples. Sources were T cells, B-cell-depleted T cells, or PBMCs; the material itself was cDNA or gDNA.

J gave up 0 bases and V 4 bases, and 5 bases lay outside the gene matches. Germline V CDR1 and CDR2: LNHDA, SQIVND (reference sequence). This CDR3 is 15 amino acids long. Per the original methods: Amplifying reference gene primers gave estimates of nucleated cell counts. TCRdb's copy holds only in-frame clones and misses some; the assay was immunoSEQ multiplex PCR. The V and J calls and clone size were taken over from that table, and D and trimming were inferred from the DNA. The table lists just over 75,000 clones, over 80% of them singletons, with 5.8% in the top ten. The chain links TRBV19 to TRBJ2-5; TRBD1 aligns across 7 bases. The sequencing input was peripheral blood. The receptor's source is a man aged 55-75 years with active or convalescent COVID-19. CDR3 sequence: CASSNVQGYQETQYF. The CDR3 DNA is TGTGCCAGTAGTAACGTACAGGGGTACCAAGAGACCCAGTACTTC. Filled out from reference TRBV19 and TRBJ2-5, the complete variable domain reads DGGITQSPKYLFRKEGQNVTLSCEQNLNHDAMYWYRQDPGQGLRLIYYSQIVNDFQKGDIAEGYSVSREKKESFPLTVTSAQKNPTAFYLCASSNVQGYQETQYFGPGTRLLVL.